This T cell receptor (beta chain) was profiled in a study of radiation and T cells in renal cell carcinoma. Trimming at V came to 5 bases and at J to 8 bases, leaving 8 bases not matched to a gene. The CDR3 extends over 14 amino acids. CDR1 is LNHNV and CDR2 is YYDKDF in the germline V gene (reference sequence). Noted time point: blood 2 weeks post-SBRT. Documented treatment: 15 Gy SBRT to primary tumor, nephrectomy 4 weeks later. Some clones are missing from TCRdb's copy, which holds only in-frame ones; the method was immunoSEQ multiplex PCR. The sample lists about 130,000 clones, around nine tenths occurring once.

Sequencing used blood, obtained from a patient whose treatment included radiotherapy and nephrectomy. This chain uses TRBV15 with TRBJ1-5, with TRBD1 matching 8 bases. The sequence derives from a woman in her 70s with renal cell carcinoma. This chain's CDR3 is CATSYGQGFEPQHF. In DNA form, the CDR3 reads TGTGCCACCAGCTACGGACAGGGTTTTGAGCCCCAGCATTTT.